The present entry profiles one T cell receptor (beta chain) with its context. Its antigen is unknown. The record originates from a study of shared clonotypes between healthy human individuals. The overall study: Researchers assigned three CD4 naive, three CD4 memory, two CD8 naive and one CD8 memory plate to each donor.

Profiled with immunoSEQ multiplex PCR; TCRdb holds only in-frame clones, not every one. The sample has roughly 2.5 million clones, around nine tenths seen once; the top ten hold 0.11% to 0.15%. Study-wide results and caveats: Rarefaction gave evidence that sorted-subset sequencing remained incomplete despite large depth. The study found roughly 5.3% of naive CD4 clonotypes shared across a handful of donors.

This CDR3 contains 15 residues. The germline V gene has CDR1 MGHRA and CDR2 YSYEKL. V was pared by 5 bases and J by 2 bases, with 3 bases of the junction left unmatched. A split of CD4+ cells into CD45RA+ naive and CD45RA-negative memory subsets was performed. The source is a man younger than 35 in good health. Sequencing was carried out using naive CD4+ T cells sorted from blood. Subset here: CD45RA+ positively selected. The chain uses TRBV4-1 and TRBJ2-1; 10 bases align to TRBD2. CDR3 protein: CASSRTSGPYNEQFF. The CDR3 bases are TGCGCCAGCAGCAGGACTAGCGGCCCCTACAATGAGCAGTTCTTC.